This T cell receptor (beta chain) emerged from a study of Graves' ophthalmopathy and Graves' hyperthyroidism. Newly diagnosed hyperthyroidism donors, aged 18 to 65, duration under 2 months. Other autoimmune diseases, uncontrolled infections, pregnancy or lactation led to the exclusion of patients. In this sample, this clonotype turned up a few times. The CDR3 contains 16 residues. Trimming took 7 bases from V and 3 from J, leaving 21 bases between them. TCR beta CDR3 amplification used RNA transcripts. An initial RT-PCR round employing HTBI primers preceded a second-round multiplex PCR. From the multiplex PCR reads, TCRdb called clonotypes with MiXCR, one entry per CDR3 protein. The sample contains more than 1,000,000 distinct CDR3 sequences, approximately 35% of which appear only once.

The material sequenced was peripheral blood or thyroid tissue (not recorded which). The source of this sequence is an adult man with Graves' hyperthyroidism. The chain carries TRBV12-3 or TRBV12-4 and TRBJ2-5; weak D call: TRBD1 (6 bases). The CDR3 nucleotides are TGTGCCAGCACCAGGCGGACCACCGGGACAAAAGAGACCCAGTACTTC. It codes for CASTRRTTGTKETQYF.